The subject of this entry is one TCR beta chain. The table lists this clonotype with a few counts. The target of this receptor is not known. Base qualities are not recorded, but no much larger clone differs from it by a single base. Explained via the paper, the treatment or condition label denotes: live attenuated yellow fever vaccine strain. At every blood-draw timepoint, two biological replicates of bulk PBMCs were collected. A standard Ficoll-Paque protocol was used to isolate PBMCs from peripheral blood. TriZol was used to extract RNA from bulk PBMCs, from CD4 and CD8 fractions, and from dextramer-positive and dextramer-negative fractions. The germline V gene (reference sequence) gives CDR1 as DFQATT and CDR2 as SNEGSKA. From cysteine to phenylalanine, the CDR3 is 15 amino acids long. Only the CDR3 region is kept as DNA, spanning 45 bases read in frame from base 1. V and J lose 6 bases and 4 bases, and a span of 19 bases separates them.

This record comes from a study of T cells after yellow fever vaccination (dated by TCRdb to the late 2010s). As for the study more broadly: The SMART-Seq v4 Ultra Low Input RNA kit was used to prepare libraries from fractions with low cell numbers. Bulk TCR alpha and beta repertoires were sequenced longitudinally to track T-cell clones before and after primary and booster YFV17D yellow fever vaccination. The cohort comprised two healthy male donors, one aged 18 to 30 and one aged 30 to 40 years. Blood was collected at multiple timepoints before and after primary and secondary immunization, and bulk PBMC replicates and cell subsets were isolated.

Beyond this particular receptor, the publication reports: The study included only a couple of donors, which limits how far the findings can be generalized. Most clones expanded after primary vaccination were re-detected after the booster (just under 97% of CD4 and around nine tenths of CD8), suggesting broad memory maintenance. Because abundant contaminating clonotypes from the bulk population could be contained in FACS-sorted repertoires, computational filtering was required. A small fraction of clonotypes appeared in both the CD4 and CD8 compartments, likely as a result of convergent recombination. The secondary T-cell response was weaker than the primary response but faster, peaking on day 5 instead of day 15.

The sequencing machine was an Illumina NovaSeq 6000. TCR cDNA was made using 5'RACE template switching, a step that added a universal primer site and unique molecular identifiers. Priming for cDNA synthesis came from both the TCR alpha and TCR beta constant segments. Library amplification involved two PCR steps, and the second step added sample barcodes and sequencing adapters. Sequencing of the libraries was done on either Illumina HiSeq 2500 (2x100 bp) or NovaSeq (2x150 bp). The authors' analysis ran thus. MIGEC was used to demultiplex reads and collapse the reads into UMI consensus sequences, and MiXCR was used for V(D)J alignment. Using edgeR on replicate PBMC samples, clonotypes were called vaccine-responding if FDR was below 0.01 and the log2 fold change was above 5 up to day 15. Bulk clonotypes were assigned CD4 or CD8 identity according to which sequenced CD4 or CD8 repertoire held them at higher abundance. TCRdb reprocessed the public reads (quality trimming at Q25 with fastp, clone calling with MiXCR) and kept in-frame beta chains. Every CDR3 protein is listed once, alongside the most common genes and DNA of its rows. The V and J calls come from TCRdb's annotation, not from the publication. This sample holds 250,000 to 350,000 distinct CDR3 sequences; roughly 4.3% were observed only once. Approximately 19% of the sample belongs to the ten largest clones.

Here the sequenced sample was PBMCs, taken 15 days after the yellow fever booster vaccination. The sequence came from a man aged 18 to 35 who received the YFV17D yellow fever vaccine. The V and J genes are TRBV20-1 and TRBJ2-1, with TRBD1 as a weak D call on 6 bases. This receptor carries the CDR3 CSAPADRPNYNEQFF. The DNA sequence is TGCAGTGCCCCGGCGGACAGACCTAATTACAATGAGCAGTTCTTC.